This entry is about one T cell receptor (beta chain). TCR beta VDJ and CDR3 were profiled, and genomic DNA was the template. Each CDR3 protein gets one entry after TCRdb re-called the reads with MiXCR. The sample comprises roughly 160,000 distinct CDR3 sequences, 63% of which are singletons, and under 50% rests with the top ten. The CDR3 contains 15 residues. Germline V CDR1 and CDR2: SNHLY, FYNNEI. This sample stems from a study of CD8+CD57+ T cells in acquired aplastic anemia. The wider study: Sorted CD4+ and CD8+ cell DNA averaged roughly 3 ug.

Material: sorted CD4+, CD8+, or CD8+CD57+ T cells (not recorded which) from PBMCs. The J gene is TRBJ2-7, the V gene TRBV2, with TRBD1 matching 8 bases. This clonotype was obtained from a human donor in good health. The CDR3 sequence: CAIQPRDRRSYEQYF. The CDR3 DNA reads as TGTGCTATTCAACCCCGGGACAGGAGGTCCTACGAGCAGTACTTC.